Below, one T cell receptor (beta chain) is given with its context. Its antigen is unidentified. This record comes from a study of T cell responses to AZD1222 COVID-19 vaccine. Assay used: immunoSEQ multiplex PCR; TCRdb lists only in-frame clones, some missing. In the table there are 91,000 or so clones, 80% to 95% of which are singletons. Investigators merged groups given second doses at roughly 4 or roughly 12 weeks. The CDR3 has 15 amino acids. The ends were cut back, 3 bases at V and 2 bases at J, with 11 bases in the middle. The germline gives CDR1 MNHNS, CDR2 SASEGT. Overall study results and limits: Among the donors, most were white British and more were female, and clonal diversity was possibly underestimated. Spike-wide vaccine-associated CD4 TCRs dominated at 160-218 and 743-854.

This sample comprised peripheral blood, obtained 28 days after the second AZD1222 dose. The V gene is TRBV6-1, the J gene TRBJ1-3; D is possibly TRBD1 (5 bases). This TCR came from an adult who received the AZD1222 COVID-19 vaccine. The CDR3 coding sequence is TGTGCCAGCAGTGAGTCGACAGTCCCTGGAAACACCATATATTTT. It codes for CASSESTVPGNTIYF.